A selection of T cell receptor beta chains follows, all from one sample in a study of molecular identifiers for immune sequencing clone quantification. TCRdb itself ran the PCR reads through MiXCR, one entry per CDR3 protein. The data show some 590,000 distinct CDR3 sequences, roughly 27% seen once. Sequencing used naive CD8+ T cells from blood, with Jurkat cell RNA spiked in. The receptor source for this set is a human donor in good health. Some libraries in this study had Jurkat cell RNA spiked in. CDR3s include the opening cysteine and the closing phenylalanine or tryptophan. The D gene is left open where the match is weak. Size values are once, few and many counts, or a class for expanded clones, and some rows have none.

>-|TRBJ2-5|many|TRBV7-9
TGTGCCAGCAGCTCCGGACAACTCTTGCTCCAGGAGACCCAGTACTTC
CASSSGQLLLQETQYF
>-|TRBJ2-7|-|TRBV19
TGTGCCAGTAGTACGCATCCGACAGGTTTTAAACCCTACGAGCAGTACTTC
CASSTHPTGFKPYEQYF
>-|TRBJ2-5|-|TRBV24-1
TGTGCCCCCAGTGCCCCCGCTGGAGGGGCGCCCCAGTCCTTC
CAPSAPAGGAPQSF
>-|TRBJ1-1|many|TRBV30
TGTGCCTGGAGGGAGGGGGGGATGAACACTGAAGCTTTCTTT
CAWREGGMNTEAFF
>-|TRBJ2-2|few|TRBV19
TGTGCCAGTACCCTACTTGGGGTAGCGGCCACCGGGGAGCTGTTTTTT
CASTLLGVAATGELFF
>-|TRBJ2-3|-|TRBV13
TGTGCCAGCGCCCCCCAGTGGGGAGATACGCAGTATTTT
CASAPQWGDTQYF
>TRBD2|TRBJ2-3|-|TRBV20-1
TGCAGTGCTAAAGATCCTCTCCTAGCGGGATTCCCCGATACGCAATATTTT
CSAKDPLLAGFPDTQYF
>TRBD1|TRBJ2-1|-|TRBV4-1
TGCGCCAGCAGCCAAATACAGGGGGCGCGGAATGAGCAGTTCTTC
CASSQIQGARNEQFF
>-|TRBJ1-5|many|TRBV5-1
TGCGCCAGCAGCTTTCGGCAGAGACGCAATCAGCCCCAGCATTTT
CASSFRQRRNQPQHF
>-|TRBJ2-3|-|TRBV7-6
TGTGTCAGCAGCTTAGGGGACGGCCAGCGCACAGATACGCAGTATTTT
CVSSLGDGQRTDTQYF
>TRBD1|TRBJ2-3|few|TRBV4-1
TGCGCCAGCAGCCAACGGGACAGCCTTAACACAGATACGCAGTATTTT
CASSQRDSLNTDTQYF
>-|TRBJ2-5|many|TRBV6-5
TGTGCCAGCAGTGCATTATCGGGCCCCCAGTACTTC
CASSALSGPQYF
>TRBD2|TRBJ2-7|few|TRBV27
TGTGCCAGCAGTCCGCTCGGACTAGCGGGGGTTCTTGAGCAGAACTTC
CASSPLGLAGVLEQNF